A selection of T cell receptor beta chains follows, all from one sample in a study of CD8 T cells in ankylosing spondylitis. TCRdb processed the 5' RACE reads anew with MiXCR; each CDR3 protein has one entry. The data show about 240,000 distinct CDR3 sequences, 8% to 9.5% seen once. The specimen sequenced was blood, either unsorted or a sorted T cell fraction (not recorded which). Source of these receptors: a male donor with ankylosing spondylitis or in good health (not recorded which). The CDR3 runs from the conserved cysteine through the conserved F or W. Fields, in order: D gene, V gene, J gene, clone size, CDR3 protein, CDR3 DNA. A D gene is named only where the DNA matches it firmly. Expanded clones are given a class, and other clones once, few, many or no size at all.

>NA|TRBV13|TRBJ1-2|many
CASSTRSGSHYGYTF
TGTGCCAGCAGCACCAGGTCGGGGTCGCACTATGGCTACACCTTC
>TRBD1|TRBV7-8|TRBJ2-7|NA
CASSLRPDRGAYEQYF
TGTGCCAGCAGCTTAAGACCGGACAGGGGCGCCTACGAGCAGTACTTC
>NA|TRBV4-3|TRBJ2-3|NA
CASSQDPLIGTDTQYF
TGCGCCAGCAGCCAAGATCCCCTAATTGGCACAGATACGCAGTATTTT
>TRBD2|TRBV20-1|TRBJ2-3|few
CSATTSGGSDTQYF
TGCAGTGCAACCACTAGCGGGGGATCAGATACGCAGTATTTT
>NA|TRBV12-5|TRBJ2-3|many
CASGWGSADTQYF
TGTGCTAGTGGTTGGGGTAGCGCGGATACGCAGTATTTT
>NA|TRBV7-2|TRBJ1-1|few
CASSSGLHNTEAFF
TGTGCCAGCAGCAGTGGACTCCATAACACTGAAGCTTTCTTT
>TRBD1|TRBV18|TRBJ1-2|many
CASSPDRGLDYGYTF
TGTGCCAGCTCACCGGACAGGGGGCTCGACTATGGCTACACCTTC
>TRBD2|TRBV4-1|TRBJ2-1|NA
CASSQDGRGLAGLSSYNEQFF
TGCGCCAGCAGCCAAGACGGGAGGGGACTAGCGGGGCTCAGCTCCTACAATGAGCAGTTCTTC
>NA|TRBV28|TRBJ2-7|many
CASVGSPVGEQYF
TGTGCCAGCGTAGGGAGCCCGGTAGGGGAGCAGTACTTC
>NA|TRBV7-2|TRBJ1-4|many
CASSHPTNEKLFF
TGTGCCAGCAGCCACCCGACTAATGAAAAACTGTTTTTT
>NA|TRBV6-7|TRBJ2-2|many
CASSYLCNVSGPNTGELFF
TGTGCCAGCAGTTACCTATGTAATGTATCGGGTCCGAACACCGGGGAGCTGTTTTTT
>NA|TRBV12-3/TRBV12-4|TRBJ1-5|NA
CASSLGFGNQPQHF
TGTGCCAGCAGTTTAGGGTTCGGCAATCAGCCCCAGCATTTT
>NA|TRBV25-1|TRBJ2-5|many
CASSDRNRDAGGKTQYF
TGTGCCAGCAGTGACCGCAACCGGGACGCCGGGGGAAAGACCCAGTACTTC
>TRBD2|TRBV9|TRBJ2-5|many
CASSVGTRVEETQYF
TGTGCCAGCAGCGTCGGGACTAGGGTTGAGGAGACCCAGTACTTC
>NA|TRBV14|TRBJ1-4|many
CASSQEWSEKLFF
TGTGCCAGCAGCCAGGAATGGAGTGAAAAACTGTTTTTT
>NA|TRBV16|TRBJ2-1|many
CASTPGELAHYNEQFF
TGTGCCAGCACCCCGGGGGAGCTAGCGCATTACAATGAGCAGTTCTTC
>NA|TRBV19|TRBJ2-1|NA
CASSPEDPTYNEQFF
TGTGCCAGTAGTCCCGAGGACCCCACCTACAATGAGCAGTTCTTC
>NA|TRBV6-5|TRBJ2-7|many
CASSYNWRDNYEQYF
TGTGCCAGCAGTTACAACTGGAGGGATAACTACGAGCAGTACTTC
>TRBD1|TRBV5-1|TRBJ2-7|many
CASREKTGHEQYF
TGCGCCAGCAGGGAGAAGACAGGGCACGAGCAGTACTTC
>NA|TRBV5-1|TRBJ2-3|NA
CASSFSGQGADTQYF
TGCGCCAGCAGCTTCAGCGGCCAGGGCGCAGATACGCAGTATTTT
>NA|TRBV19|TRBJ1-3|many
CASSKGTGLGNTIYF
TGTGCCAGTAGCAAGGGGACCGGTCTTGGAAACACCATATATTTT
>NA|TRBV4-3|TRBJ2-1|NA
CASSQVILSYNEQFF
TGCGCCAGCAGCCAAGTTATCCTCTCCTACAATGAGCAGTTCTTC
>NA|TRBV20-1|TRBJ2-7|many
CSARRLDYEQYF
TGCAGTGCTAGGAGACTGGACTACGAGCAGTACTTC
>TRBD2|TRBV15|TRBJ2-1|once
CATSRLAASTYNDQFF
TGTGCCACCAGCCGACTAGCGGCGTCCACCTACAATGATCAGTTCTTC
>NA|TRBV29-1|TRBJ1-1|NA
CSVDWGPSATEAFF
TGCAGCGTTGATTGGGGGCCCAGTGCCACTGAAGCTTTCTTT
>NA|TRBV7-3|TRBJ2-7|NA
CASSLNFGDEQYF
TGTGCCAGCAGCTTAAATTTCGGGGACGAGCAGTACTTC